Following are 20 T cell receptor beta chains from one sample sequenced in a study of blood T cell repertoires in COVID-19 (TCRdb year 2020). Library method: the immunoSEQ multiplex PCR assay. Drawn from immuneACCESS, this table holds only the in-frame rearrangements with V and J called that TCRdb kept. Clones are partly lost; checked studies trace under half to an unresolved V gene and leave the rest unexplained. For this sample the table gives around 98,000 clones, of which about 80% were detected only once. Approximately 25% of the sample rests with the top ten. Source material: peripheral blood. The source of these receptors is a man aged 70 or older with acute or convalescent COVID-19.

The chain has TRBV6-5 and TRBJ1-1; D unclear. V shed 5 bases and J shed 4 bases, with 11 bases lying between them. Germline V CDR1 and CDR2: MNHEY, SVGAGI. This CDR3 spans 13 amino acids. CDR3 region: CASSQMGSTEAFF. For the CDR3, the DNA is TGTGCCAGCAGTCAAATGGGGAGCACTGAAGCTTTCTTT.

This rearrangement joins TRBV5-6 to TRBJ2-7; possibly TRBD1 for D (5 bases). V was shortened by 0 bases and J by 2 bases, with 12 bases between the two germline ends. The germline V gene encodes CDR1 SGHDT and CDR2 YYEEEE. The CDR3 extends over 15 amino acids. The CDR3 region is CASSLVNGAAYEQYF. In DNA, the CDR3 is TGTGCCAGCAGCTTGGTCAATGGGGCTGCCTACGAGCAGTACTTC.

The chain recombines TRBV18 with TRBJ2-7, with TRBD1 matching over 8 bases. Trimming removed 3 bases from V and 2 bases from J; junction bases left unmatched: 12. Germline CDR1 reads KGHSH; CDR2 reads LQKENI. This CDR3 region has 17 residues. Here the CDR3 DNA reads TGTGCCAGCTCACCTTTTGTCCGGGGACAGGAGCCCTACGAGCAGTACTTC. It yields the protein CASSPFVRGQEPYEQYF.

DNA for the CDR3: TGTGCCTGGAGAATGAACCTAAACACCGGGGAGCTGTTTTTT. Amino acid sequence: CAWRMNLNTGELFF. The chain carries TRBV30 and TRBJ2-2; D ambiguous. CDR3 length: 14 residues. Germline V gene lookup returns CDR1 GTSNPN and CDR2 SVGIG (reference sequence). The V gene lost 3 bases and the J gene lost 2 bases, with 10 bases spanning the gap.

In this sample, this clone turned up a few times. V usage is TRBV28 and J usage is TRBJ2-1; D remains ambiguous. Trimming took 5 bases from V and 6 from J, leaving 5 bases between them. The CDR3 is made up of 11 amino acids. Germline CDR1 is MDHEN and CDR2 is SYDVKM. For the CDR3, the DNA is TGTGCCAGCAGTCATGTCAATGAGCAGTTCTTC. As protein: CASSHVNEQFF.

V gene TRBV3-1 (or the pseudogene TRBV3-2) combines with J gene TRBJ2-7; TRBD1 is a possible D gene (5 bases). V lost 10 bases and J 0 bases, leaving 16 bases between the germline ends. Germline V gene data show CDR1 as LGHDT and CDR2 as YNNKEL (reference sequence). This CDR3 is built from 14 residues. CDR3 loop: CATSPRALSYEQYF. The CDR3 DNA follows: TGTGCCACCTCCCCCAGGGCCCTCTCCTACGAGCAGTACTTC.

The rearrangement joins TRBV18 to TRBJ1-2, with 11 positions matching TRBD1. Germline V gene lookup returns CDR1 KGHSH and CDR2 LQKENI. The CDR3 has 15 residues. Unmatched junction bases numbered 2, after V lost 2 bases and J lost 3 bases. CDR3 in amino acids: CASSPGTGGDYGYTF. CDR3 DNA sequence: TGTGCCAGCTCACCAGGGACAGGGGGAGACTATGGCTACACCTTC.

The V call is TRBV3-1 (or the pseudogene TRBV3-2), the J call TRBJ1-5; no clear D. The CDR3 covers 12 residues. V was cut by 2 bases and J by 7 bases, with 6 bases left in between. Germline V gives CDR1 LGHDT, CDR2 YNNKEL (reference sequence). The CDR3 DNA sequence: TGTGCCAGCAGCCAACGGGGACAGCCCCAGCATTTT. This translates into CASSQRGQPQHF.

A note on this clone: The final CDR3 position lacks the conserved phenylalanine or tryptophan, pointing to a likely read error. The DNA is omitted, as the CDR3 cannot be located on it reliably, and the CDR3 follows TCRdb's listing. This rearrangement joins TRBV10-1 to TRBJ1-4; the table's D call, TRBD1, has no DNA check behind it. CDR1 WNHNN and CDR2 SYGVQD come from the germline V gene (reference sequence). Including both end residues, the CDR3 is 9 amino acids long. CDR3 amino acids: CASKGTGEH.

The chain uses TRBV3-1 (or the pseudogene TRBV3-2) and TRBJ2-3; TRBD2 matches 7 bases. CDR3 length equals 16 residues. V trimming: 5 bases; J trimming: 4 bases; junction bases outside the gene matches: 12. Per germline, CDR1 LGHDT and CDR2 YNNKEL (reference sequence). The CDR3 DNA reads TGTGCCAGCAGCTACCTGGCGGGAGAGTCGGCAGATACGCAGTATTTT. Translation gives CASSYLAGESADTQYF.

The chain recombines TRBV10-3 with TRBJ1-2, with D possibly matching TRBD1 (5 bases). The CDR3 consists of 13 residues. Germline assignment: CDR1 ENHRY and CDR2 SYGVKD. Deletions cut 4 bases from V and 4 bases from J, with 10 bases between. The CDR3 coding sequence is TGTGCCATCAGTGTTCAGGGTAGCTATGGCTACACCTTC. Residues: CAISVQGSYGYTF.

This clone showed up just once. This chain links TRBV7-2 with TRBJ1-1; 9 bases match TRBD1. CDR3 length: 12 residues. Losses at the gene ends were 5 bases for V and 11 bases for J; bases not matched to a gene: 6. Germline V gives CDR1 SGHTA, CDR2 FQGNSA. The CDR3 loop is CASSGQGFLAFF. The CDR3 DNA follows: TGTGCCAGCAGCGGACAGGGGTTTTTGGCTTTCTTT.

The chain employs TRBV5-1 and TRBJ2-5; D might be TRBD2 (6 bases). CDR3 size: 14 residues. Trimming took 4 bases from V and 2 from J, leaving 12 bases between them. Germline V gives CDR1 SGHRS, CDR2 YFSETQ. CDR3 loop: CASSPAGGQETQYF. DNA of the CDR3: TGCGCCAGCAGCCCCGCCGGAGGGCAAGAGACCCAGTACTTC.

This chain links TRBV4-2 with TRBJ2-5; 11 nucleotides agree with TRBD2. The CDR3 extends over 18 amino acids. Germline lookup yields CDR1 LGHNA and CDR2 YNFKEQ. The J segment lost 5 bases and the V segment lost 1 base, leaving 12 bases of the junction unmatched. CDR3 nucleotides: TGTGCCAGCAGCCAAGGAGGGCTAGCGGGAGGAAGCGTGGAGACCCAGTACTTC. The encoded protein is CASSQGGLAGGSVETQYF.

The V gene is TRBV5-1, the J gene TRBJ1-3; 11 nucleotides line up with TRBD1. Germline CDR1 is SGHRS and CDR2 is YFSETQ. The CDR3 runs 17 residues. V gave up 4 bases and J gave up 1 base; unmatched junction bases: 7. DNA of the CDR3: TGCGCCAGCAGCCCGTGGACAGGGGGCGCTTCTGGAAACACCATATATTTT. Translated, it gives CASSPWTGGASGNTIYF.

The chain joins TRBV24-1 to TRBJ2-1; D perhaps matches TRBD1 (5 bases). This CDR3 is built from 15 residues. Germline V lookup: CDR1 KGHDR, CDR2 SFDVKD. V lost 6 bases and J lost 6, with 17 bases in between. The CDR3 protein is CATSPGQGRSNEQFF. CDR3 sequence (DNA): TGTGCCACCAGTCCTGGGCAGGGTCGGAGCAATGAGCAGTTCTTC.

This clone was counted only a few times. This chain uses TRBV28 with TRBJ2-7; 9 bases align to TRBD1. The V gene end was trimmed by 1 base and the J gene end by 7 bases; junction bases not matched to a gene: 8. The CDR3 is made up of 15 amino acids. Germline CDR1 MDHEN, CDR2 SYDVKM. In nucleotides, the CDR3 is TGTGCCAGCAGTTTATCGGCACAGGGGGCAGGTGAGCAGTACTTC. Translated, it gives CASSLSAQGAGEQYF. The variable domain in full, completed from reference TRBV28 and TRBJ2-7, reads DVKVTQSSRYLVKRTGEKVFLECVQDMDHENMFWYRQDPGLGLRLIYFSYDVKMKEKGDIPEGYSVSREKKERFSLILESASTNQTSMYLCASSLSAQGAGEQYFGPGTRLTVT.

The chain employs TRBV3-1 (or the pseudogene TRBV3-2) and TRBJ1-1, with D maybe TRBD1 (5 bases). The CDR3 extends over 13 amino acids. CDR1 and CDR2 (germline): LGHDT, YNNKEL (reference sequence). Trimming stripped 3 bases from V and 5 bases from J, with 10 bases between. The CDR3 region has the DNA TGTGCCAGCAGCCAGGTTGGGGGGACTGAAGCTTTCTTT. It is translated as CASSQVGGTEAFF.

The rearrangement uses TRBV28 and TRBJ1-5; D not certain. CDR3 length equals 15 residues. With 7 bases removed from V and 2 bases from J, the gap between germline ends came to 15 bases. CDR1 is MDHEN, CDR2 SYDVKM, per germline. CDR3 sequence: CASNPDGGRNQPQHF. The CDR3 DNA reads TGTGCCAGCAACCCAGATGGCGGTCGCAATCAGCCCCAGCATTTT.

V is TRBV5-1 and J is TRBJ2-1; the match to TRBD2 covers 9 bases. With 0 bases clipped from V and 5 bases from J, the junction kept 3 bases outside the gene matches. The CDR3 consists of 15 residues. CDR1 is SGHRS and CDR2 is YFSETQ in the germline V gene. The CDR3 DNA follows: TGCGCCAGCAGCTTGGGTAGCGGGAGTCACAATGAGCAGTTCTTC. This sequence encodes CASSLGSGSHNEQFF.